The 25 T cell receptor beta chains below all came from one sample that was sequenced in a study of blood T cell repertoires in COVID-19. Sequenced by immunoSEQ multiplex PCR; TCRdb stores in-frame clones only, minus some. The repertoire holds over 450,000 clones, with 89% as singletons. The specimen sequenced was peripheral blood. The receptor source for this set is a man in his late teens or twenties with COVID-19, enrolled during active disease.

This chain uses TRBV6-5 with TRBJ2-7; TRBD1 matches at 9 bases. Germline V CDR1 and CDR2: MNHEY, SVGAGI. There are 13 residues in the CDR3. Germline trimming cut 5 bases from V and 4 bases from J; bases unmatched to any gene: 3. CDR3 in DNA: TGTGCCAGCAGTAAGGGACAGGGATACGAGCAGTACTTC. Translated, it gives CASSKGQGYEQYF.

The chain is built from TRBV19 and TRBJ2-3; 10 nucleotides line up with TRBD1. The CDR3 sequence is 15 residues long. Trimming removed 7 bases from V and 4 bases from J; junction bases left unmatched: 8. Germline loops: CDR1 LNHDA, CDR2 SQIVND (reference sequence). CDR3 sequence reads: CASTHRDRGADTQYF. The CDR3 DNA reads as TGTGCCAGTACCCACCGGGACAGGGGCGCAGATACGCAGTATTTT.

The chain carries TRBV28 and TRBJ1-4; 7 nucleotides align to TRBD1. The CDR3 runs 12 residues. Germline V gives CDR1 MDHEN, CDR2 SYDVKM. The V segment lost 2 bases and the J segment 13 bases; nucleotides outside the gene matches: 4. The CDR3 loop is CASSLTAGGLFF. CDR3 nucleotide sequence: TGTGCCAGCAGTTTAACCGCAGGGGGACTGTTTTTT.

This chain's CDR3 is CATSNDRARGYEQYF. In DNA, the CDR3 is TGTGCCACCAGCAACGACAGGGCACGGGGATACGAGCAGTACTTC. The chain combines TRBV15 with TRBJ2-7; 7 nucleotides match TRBD1. The trim removed 4 bases at V and 4 bases at J, leaving 10 bases unmatched. The CDR3 covers 15 residues. CDR1 is LNHNV and CDR2 is YYDKDF in the germline V gene (reference sequence).

The CDR3 spells CASSERRVGEQPQHF. As DNA, the CDR3 is TGTGCCAGCAGTGAAAGGAGGGTAGGGGAGCAGCCCCAGCATTTT. The V and J genes are TRBV2 and TRBJ1-5; tentatively, D is TRBD1 (5 bases). Germline V gene sequence: CDR1 SNHLY, CDR2 FYNNEI. The V end lost 2 bases, the J end lost 7 bases, and 15 bases lay between the germline ends. The CDR3 sequence is 15 residues long.

The gene calls are TRBV7-9 and TRBJ2-7; 9 nucleotides match TRBD1. Germline loops: CDR1 SEHNR, CDR2 FQNEAQ (reference sequence). J was trimmed by 5 bases and V by 7 bases; bases with no gene match: 9. The CDR3 loop spans 14 amino acids. The CDR3 is CASNGRDRDHEQYF. The DNA for the CDR3 is TGTGCCAGCAACGGCCGGGACAGGGACCACGAGCAGTACTTC.

The J gene is TRBJ2-5, the V gene TRBV5-1; D perhaps matches TRBD2 (6 bases). The CDR3 has 13 amino acids. CDR1 is SGHRS, CDR2 YFSETQ, per germline. V lost 8 bases and J 2 bases, leaving 13 bases between the germline ends. CDR3 sequence (DNA): TGCGCCAGTAGGCTCGGACTACAAGAGACCCAGTACTTC. This translates into CASRLGLQETQYF.

The gene calls are TRBV6-5 and TRBJ1-5; weak D call: TRBD1 (5 bases). Germline V gene data show CDR1 as MNHEY and CDR2 as SVGAGI. V gave up 6 bases and J gave up 5 bases, with 11 bases separating them. The CDR3 is made up of 13 amino acids. The CDR3 is CASSQDIDQPQHF. For the CDR3, the DNA is TGTGCCAGCAGCCAGGACATCGATCAGCCCCAGCATTTT.

The chain recombines TRBV7-2 with TRBJ2-1, with 11 bases lining up with TRBD2. The J segment lost 9 bases and the V segment lost 5 bases, leaving 9 bases of the junction unmatched. In germline, CDR1 is SGHTA, CDR2 FQGNSA. This CDR3 is 15 amino acids long. This CDR3 is CASSIIAGGLLEQFF. CDR3 in DNA: TGTGCCAGCAGCATAATAGCGGGGGGGCTGCTTGAGCAGTTCTTC. Full variable domain (rest looked up from reference TRBV7-2 and TRBJ2-1): GAGVSQSPSNKVTEKGKDVELRCDPISGHTALYWYRQSLGQGLEFLIYFQGNSAPDKSGLPSDRFSAERTGGSVSTLTIQRTQQEDSAVYLCASSIIAGGLLEQFFGPGTRLTVL.

The V and J genes are TRBV27 and TRBJ2-1; D gene ambiguous. The ends were cut back, 6 bases at V and 4 bases at J, with 16 bases in the middle. The V gene's germline CDR1 is MNHEY and CDR2 SMNVEV (reference sequence). The CDR3 spans 15 residues. The CDR3 DNA follows: TGTGCCAGCAGGCGAACCCAAATCAGGTACAATGAGCAGTTCTTC. This translates into CASRRTQIRYNEQFF.

The J gene is TRBJ2-3, the V gene TRBV6-6, with 11 bases matching TRBD2. Germline lookup yields CDR1 MNHNY and CDR2 SVGAGI (reference sequence). J was trimmed by 2 bases and V by 7 bases; bases with no gene match: 5. The CDR3 has 15 amino acids. DNA for the CDR3: TGTGCCAGCAACCTAGCGGGGGGCCCCACAGATACGCAGTATTTT. Protein product: CASNLAGGPTDTQYF.

This rearrangement joins TRBV12-3 or TRBV12-4 to TRBJ2-7, with 7 bases lining up with TRBD1. This CDR3 contains 13 residues. The junction had 5 bases not matched to a gene; V was cut back by 6 bases and J by 3 bases. The CDR3 is CASSPGQSYEQYF. The CDR3, as DNA: TGTGCCAGCAGCCCGGGACAGAGCTACGAGCAGTACTTC.

J is TRBJ1-1 and V is TRBV6-5; 8 nucleotides line up with TRBD1. The CDR3 has 13 residues. V lost 7 bases, J lost 4 bases, and 5 bases stayed unmatched. Germline V lookup: CDR1 MNHEY, CDR2 SVGAGI. The CDR3: CASMNDRGTEAFF. The CDR3, as DNA: TGTGCCAGCATGAACGACAGGGGCACTGAAGCTTTCTTT.

The rearrangement links TRBV7-8 to TRBJ2-7; 10 bases align to TRBD2. The CDR3 loop spans 15 amino acids. V lost 5 bases, J lost 7 bases, and 11 bases stayed unmatched. The V gene's germline CDR1 is SGHVS and CDR2 FQNEAQ. The chain's CDR3 is CASSPGGLAGDEQYF. CDR3 nucleotide sequence: TGTGCCAGCAGCCCGGGAGGCCTAGCGGGAGATGAGCAGTACTTC.

The chain uses TRBV30 and TRBJ2-5; the match to TRBD2 covers 7 bases. V gave up 0 bases and J gave up 4 bases; unmatched junction bases: 11. CDR3 length: 16 amino acids. CDR1 is GTSNPN, CDR2 SVGIG, per germline (reference sequence). CDR3 in amino acids: CAWSVHSGPRGETQYF. For the CDR3, the DNA is TGTGCCTGGAGTGTACATAGCGGGCCTAGGGGAGAGACCCAGTACTTC.

The V call is TRBV5-1, the J call TRBJ2-6; 11 bases are shared with TRBD2. Germline V gene sequence: CDR1 SGHRS, CDR2 YFSETQ. The ends lost 4 bases at V and 1 base at J; junction bases unmatched: 4. The CDR3 is made up of 17 amino acids. CDR3 amino acids: CASSLAGGISGANVLTF. CDR3 bases: TGCGCCAGCAGCCTAGCGGGGGGTATTTCTGGGGCCAACGTCCTGACTTTC.

V usage is TRBV24-1 and J usage is TRBJ1-1; TRBD1 matches at 7 bases. The CDR3 spans 14 residues. V was pared by 9 bases and J by 5 bases, with 11 bases of the junction left unmatched. Germline CDR1 reads KGHDR; CDR2 reads SFDVKD. Here the CDR3 DNA reads TGTGCCACCTCCCCTAGGGGACAGACGACTGAAGCTTTCTTT. It yields the protein CATSPRGQTTEAFF.

The chain links TRBV19 to TRBJ2-3; no reliable D call. Trimming stripped 5 bases from V and 2 bases from J, with 11 bases between. Germline V gene data show CDR1 as LNHDA and CDR2 as SQIVND (reference sequence). The CDR3 has 14 residues. The CDR3 region is CASSFKSYTDTQYF. The CDR3 DNA reads as TGTGCCAGTAGTTTCAAGTCCTACACAGATACGCAGTATTTT.

V and J are TRBV7-9 and TRBJ2-6, with no clear D. The CDR3 extends over 16 amino acids. Per the germline V gene, CDR1 is SEHNR and CDR2 is FQNEAQ (reference sequence). V was cut by 1 base and J by 0 bases, with 7 bases left in between. The CDR3 DNA is TGTGCCAGCAGCTTAGACTGGAGCTCTGGGGCCAACGTCCTGACTTTC. It encodes CASSLDWSSGANVLTF.

The chain joins TRBV5-1 to TRBJ2-5, with 10 bases lining up with TRBD1. V lost 0 bases, J lost 1 base, and 9 bases stayed unmatched. Germline V gene lookup returns CDR1 SGHRS and CDR2 YFSETQ. The CDR3 is 18 residues long. CDR3 protein: CASSLGQGALRGQETQYF. The CDR3 DNA reads as TGCGCCAGCAGCTTGGGACAGGGGGCCCTTAGGGGCCAAGAGACCCAGTACTTC.

The chain is built from TRBV30 and TRBJ1-1, with unresolved D. The CDR3 spans 13 residues. Trimming left V 0 bases short and J 3 bases short, with 8 bases between. CDR1 is GTSNPN and CDR2 is SVGIG in the germline V gene (reference sequence). The CDR3 DNA sequence: TGTGCCTGGAGTGTTATGAGAGACACTGAAGCTTTCTTT. Amino acids: CAWSVMRDTEAFF.

This chain links TRBV15 with TRBJ2-3, with 7 bases lining up with TRBD2. V trimming: 5 bases; J trimming: 3 bases; junction bases outside the gene matches: 11. The CDR3 is made up of 16 amino acids. Germline values: CDR1 LNHNV, CDR2 YYDKDF (reference sequence). CDR3 amino acids: CATSPGEGRRTDTQYF. In nucleotides, the CDR3 is TGTGCCACCAGCCCCGGGGAGGGGAGGAGGACAGATACGCAGTATTTT.

The chain is built from TRBV5-1 and TRBJ2-2; D is perhaps TRBD1 (6 bases). The CDR3 loop spans 15 amino acids. CDR1 is SGHRS and CDR2 is YFSETQ in the germline V gene. V was trimmed by 2 bases and J by 4 bases, leaving 12 bases between them. The CDR3 nucleotides read TGCGCCAGCAGCTTTAGACAGGCGGGCACCGGGGAGCTGTTTTTT. It yields the protein CASSFRQAGTGELFF.

The rearrangement joins TRBV7-9 to TRBJ2-5; weak D call: TRBD2 (5 bases). The germline CDR1 and CDR2 sequences are SEHNR and FQNEAQ (reference sequence). CDR3 size: 14 residues. Trimming removed 7 bases from V and 1 base from J, with 13 bases in between. The CDR3 region is CASINRGSQETQYF. The CDR3 bases are TGTGCCAGCATAAATCGGGGTTCCCAAGAGACCCAGTACTTC. The full variable domain, completed using reference TRBV7-9 and TRBJ2-5, is DTGVSQNPRHKITKRGQNVTFRCDPISEHNRLYWYRQTLGQGPEFLTYFQNEAQLEKSRLLSDRFSAERPKGSFSTLEIQRTEQGDSAMYLCASINRGSQETQYFGPGTRLLVL.

This clone occurred a few times. V usage is TRBV2 and J usage is TRBJ1-5, with TRBD1 as a possible D gene (6 bases). There are 16 residues in the CDR3. Trimming stripped 1 base from V and 2 bases from J, with 12 bases between. Germline CDR1 reads SNHLY; CDR2 reads FYNNEI. The CDR3 DNA reads TGTGCCAGCAGTGAAGGACAGGAAACGGGCAATCAGCCCCAGCATTTT. Residues: CASSEGQETGNQPQHF.